Each of the 2 T cell receptor beta chains below was sequenced from the same sample in a study of early T cells in non-severe SARS-CoV-2 infection. TCRdb independently ran MiXCR on the 5' RACE reads; one entry per CDR3 protein. The sample carries tens of thousands of distinct CDR3 sequences, around a tenth recorded once. Sequencing was performed on whole blood, taken at baseline. Every receptor here comes from an adult who was a healthcare worker with PCR-confirmed SARS-CoV-2 infection or an uninfected control (not recorded which).

V usage is TRBV7-9 and J usage is TRBJ2-7; D is perhaps TRBD1 or TRBD2 (5 bases each). V lost 1 base and J lost 4, with 17 bases in between. The germline V gene encodes CDR1 SEHNR and CDR2 FQNEAQ (reference sequence). The length of the CDR3 is 16 residues. CDR3 in amino acids: CASSLGDPLNLYEQYF. The CDR3 nucleotides are TGTGCCAGCAGCTTAGGGGACCCCCTCAACCTATACGAGCAGTACTTC.

The gene calls are TRBV6-5 and TRBJ2-1, with 10 bases aligning to TRBD2. Germline V gene lookup returns CDR1 MNHEY and CDR2 SVGAGI. The CDR3 length is 17 residues. Unmatched junction bases numbered 6, after V lost 4 bases and J lost 0 bases. CDR3 nucleotides: TGTGCCAGCAGTTCCTCCTTAGCGGGAGGCTCCTACAATGAGCAGTTCTTC. Its translation: CASSSSLAGGSYNEQFF.